This TCR beta chain was observed in a study of T-cell reconstitution after alpha-beta-depleted transplantation in children (dated by TCRdb to the mid-2010s). Turning to the overall study: The study quantitatively tracked T-cell immune reconstitution after TCRalphabeta/CD19-depleted allogeneic hematopoietic cell transplantation in children using TCR repertoire profiling. General conclusions and limits of the study: Over the following months the frequencies of hyperexpanded clones went down, and after one year T-cell counts and TCRbeta diversity were mostly credited to newly produced T cells. In some patients, high TCRbeta diversity at day 60 was attributed to recipient T cells and intrathymic progenitors that had survived conditioning. Apparently early alphabetaT-cell count recovery about two months after transplant reportedly relied on only several hundred rapidly expanded clones derived from non-depleted graft cells.

Interpreted using the paper, the treatment or condition label stands for: allogeneic hematopoietic cell transplantation with graft depleted of TCRalphabeta T cells and CD19 B cells. TCRalphabeta/CD19-depleted allogeneic hematopoietic cell grafts were given to the transplant recipients, all of whom were children. There are a few counts of this clonotype. The target of this receptor is not known. Per-base qualities were not stored, and no clone one base away is much larger. A distance of 20 bases separates the germline ends of V and J, which lose 3 bases and 1 base respectively. The CDR3 runs 18 amino acids, cysteine and phenylalanine included. Of the read, only the CDR3 DNA is kept; its 54 bases are in frame from base 1. In the germline V gene, CDR1 corresponds to SGHRS and CDR2 to YFSETQ. Library preparation was by PCR. The sample was run on an Illumina HiSeq 2500. To normalize quantification of the TCRbeta repertoire, the TCR libraries were built with molecular barcoding that relied on unique molecular identifiers. TCRdb cleaned the public reads at Q25 with fastp, built clones with MiXCR and kept in-frame beta chains. Every CDR3 protein is listed once, alongside the most common genes and DNA of its rows. The sample data list 610,000 or so distinct CDR3 sequences, and 25% to 30% of these were observed just once. The biggest ten clones account for around 36% of the sample.

Sequences were derived from PBMCs, sampled before TCRalphabeta/CD19-depleted stem cell transplant. The sequence derives from a boy under two years old with Wiskott-Aldrich syndrome, due to receive a stem cell transplant. The chain couples TRBV5-1 to TRBJ2-1; the D gene could be either TRBD1 or TRBD2, each agreeing at 5 bases. The DNA is as follows: TGCGCCAGCAGCTCGCCTATGACCGGGACGTCTTCCTACAATGAGCAGTTCTTC. It translates to CASSSPMTGTSSYNEQFF.